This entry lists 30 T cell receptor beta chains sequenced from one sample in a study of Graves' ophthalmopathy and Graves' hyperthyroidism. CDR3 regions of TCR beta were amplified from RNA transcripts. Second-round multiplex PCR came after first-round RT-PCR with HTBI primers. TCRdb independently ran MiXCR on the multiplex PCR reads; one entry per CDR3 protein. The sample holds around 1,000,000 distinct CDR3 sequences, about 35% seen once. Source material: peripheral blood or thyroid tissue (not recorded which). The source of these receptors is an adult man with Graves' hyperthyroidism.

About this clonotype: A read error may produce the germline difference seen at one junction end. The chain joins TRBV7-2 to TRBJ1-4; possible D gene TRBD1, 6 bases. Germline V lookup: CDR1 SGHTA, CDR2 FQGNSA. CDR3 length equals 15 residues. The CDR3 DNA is TGCGCCAGCAGCCAACAACAGGGAACTAATGAAAAACTGTTTTTT. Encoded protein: CASSQQQGTNEKLFF.

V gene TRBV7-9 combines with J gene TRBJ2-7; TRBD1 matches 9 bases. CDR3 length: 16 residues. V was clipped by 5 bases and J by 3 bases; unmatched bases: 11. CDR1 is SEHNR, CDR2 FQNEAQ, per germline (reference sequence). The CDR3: CASSNRGLFDGYEQYF. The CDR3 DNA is TGTGCCAGCAGCAACAGGGGGCTCTTTGATGGCTACGAGCAGTACTTC.

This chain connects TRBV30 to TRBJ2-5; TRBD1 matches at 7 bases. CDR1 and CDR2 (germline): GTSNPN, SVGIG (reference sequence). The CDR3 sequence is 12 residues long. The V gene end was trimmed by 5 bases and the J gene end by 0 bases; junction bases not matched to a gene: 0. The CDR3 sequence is CAWGTDQETQYF. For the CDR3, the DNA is TGTGCCTGGGGGACAGACCAAGAGACCCAGTACTTC.

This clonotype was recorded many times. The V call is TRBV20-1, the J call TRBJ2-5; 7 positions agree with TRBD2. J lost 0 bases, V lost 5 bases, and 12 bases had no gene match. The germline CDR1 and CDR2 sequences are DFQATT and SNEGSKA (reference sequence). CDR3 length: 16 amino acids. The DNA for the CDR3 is TGCAGTGCTTTCGGCTCGACTAGCAAGTACCAAGAGACCCAGTACTTC. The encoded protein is CSAFGSTSKYQETQYF.

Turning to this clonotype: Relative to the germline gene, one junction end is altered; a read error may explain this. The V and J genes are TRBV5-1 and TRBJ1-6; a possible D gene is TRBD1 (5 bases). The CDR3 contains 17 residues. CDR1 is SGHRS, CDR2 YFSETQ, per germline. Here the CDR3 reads CTSSPGPGRTYNSPLHF. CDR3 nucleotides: TGCACCAGCAGCCCTGGCCCAGGGAGAACCTATAATTCACCCCTCCACTTT. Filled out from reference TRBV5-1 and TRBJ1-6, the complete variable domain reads KAGVTQTPRYLIKTRGQQVTLSCSPISGHRSVSWYQQTPGQGLQFLFEYFSETQRNKGNFPGRFSGRQFSNSRSEMNVSTLELGDSALYLCTSSPGPGRTYNSPLHFGNGTRLTVT.

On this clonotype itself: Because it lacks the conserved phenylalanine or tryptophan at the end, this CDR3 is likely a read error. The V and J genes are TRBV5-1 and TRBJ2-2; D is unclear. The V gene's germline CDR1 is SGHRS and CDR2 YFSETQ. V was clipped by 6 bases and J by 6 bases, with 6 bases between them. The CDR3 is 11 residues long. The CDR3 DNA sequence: TGCGCCAGCACGCACGCCGGGGAGCTGTTTCTT. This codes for CASTHAGELFL.

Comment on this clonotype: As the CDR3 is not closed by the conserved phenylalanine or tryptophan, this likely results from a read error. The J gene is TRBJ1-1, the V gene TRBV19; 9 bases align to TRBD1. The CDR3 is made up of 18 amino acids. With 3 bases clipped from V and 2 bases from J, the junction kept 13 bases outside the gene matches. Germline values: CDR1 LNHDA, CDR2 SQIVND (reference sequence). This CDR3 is CASSILLGQGFVNTEAFS. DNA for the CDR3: TGTGCCAGTAGTATCCTCCTGGGACAGGGATTCGTCAACACTGAAGCTTTCTCT.

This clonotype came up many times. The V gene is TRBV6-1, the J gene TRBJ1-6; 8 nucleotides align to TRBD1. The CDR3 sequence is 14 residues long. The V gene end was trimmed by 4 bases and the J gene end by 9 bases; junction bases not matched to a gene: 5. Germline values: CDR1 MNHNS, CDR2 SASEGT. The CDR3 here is CASSGRDRPSPLHF. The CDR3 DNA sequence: TGTGCCAGCAGTGGCCGGGACAGGCCTTCACCCCTCCACTTT.

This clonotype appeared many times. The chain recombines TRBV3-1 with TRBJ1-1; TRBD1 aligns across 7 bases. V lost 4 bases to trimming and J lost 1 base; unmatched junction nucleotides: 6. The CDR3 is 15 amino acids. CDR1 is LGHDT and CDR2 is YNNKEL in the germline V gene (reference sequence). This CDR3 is CASSRTGQANTEAFF. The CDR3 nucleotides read TGTGCCAGCAGCCGGACTGGACAGGCGAACACTGAAGCTTTCTTT. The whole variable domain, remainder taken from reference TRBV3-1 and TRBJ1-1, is DTAVSQTPKYLVTQMGNDKSIKCEQNLGHDTMYWYKQDSKKFLKIMFSYNNKELIINETVPNRFSPKSPDKAHLNLHINSLELGDSAVYFCASSRTGQANTEAFFGQGTRLTVV.

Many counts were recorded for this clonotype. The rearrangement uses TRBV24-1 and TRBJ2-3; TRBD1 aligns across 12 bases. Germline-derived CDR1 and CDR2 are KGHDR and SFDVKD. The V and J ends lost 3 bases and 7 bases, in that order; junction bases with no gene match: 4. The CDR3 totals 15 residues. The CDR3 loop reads CATSDPGTGGHTQYF. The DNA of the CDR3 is TGTGCCACCAGTGATCCCGGGACAGGGGGCCATACGCAGTATTTT.

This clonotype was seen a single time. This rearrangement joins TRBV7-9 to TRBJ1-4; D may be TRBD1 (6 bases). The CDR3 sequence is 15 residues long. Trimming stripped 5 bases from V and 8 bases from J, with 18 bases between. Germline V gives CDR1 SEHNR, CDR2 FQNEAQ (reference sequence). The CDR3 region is CASSIQQGGFEKLFF. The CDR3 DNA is TGTGCCAGCAGCATACAACAGGGAGGCTTCGAAAAACTGTTTTTT.

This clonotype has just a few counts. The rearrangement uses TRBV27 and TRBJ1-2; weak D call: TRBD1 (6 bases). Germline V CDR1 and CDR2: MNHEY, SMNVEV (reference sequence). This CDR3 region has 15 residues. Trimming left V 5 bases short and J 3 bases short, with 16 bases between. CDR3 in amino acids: CASSDTGKGDYGYTF. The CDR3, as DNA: TGTGCCAGCAGTGACACAGGGAAAGGAGACTATGGCTACACCTTC.

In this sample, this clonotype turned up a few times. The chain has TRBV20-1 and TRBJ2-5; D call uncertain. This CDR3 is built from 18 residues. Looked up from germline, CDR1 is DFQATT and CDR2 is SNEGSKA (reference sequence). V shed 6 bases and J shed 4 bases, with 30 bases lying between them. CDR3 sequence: CSADVKLPSRSSRETQYF. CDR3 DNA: TGCAGTGCCGACGTAAAGCTTCCAAGCAGGTCCTCCAGAGAGACCCAGTACTTC.

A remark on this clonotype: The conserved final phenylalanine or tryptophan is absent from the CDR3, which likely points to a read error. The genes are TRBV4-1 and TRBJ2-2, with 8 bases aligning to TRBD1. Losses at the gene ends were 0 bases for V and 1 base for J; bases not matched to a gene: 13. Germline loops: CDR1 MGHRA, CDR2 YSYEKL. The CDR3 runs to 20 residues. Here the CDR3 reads CASSQEKDREWWGNTGELFV. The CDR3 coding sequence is TGCGCCAGCAGCCAAGAAAAGGACAGGGAATGGTGGGGGAACACCGGGGAGCTGTTTGTT.

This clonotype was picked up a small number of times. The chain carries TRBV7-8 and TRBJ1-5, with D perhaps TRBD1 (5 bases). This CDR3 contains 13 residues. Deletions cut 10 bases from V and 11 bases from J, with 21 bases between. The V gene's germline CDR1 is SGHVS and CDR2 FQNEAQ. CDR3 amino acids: CATRLEGRKTQHF. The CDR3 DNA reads TGTGCCACGCGATTGGAGGGGAGGAAGACCCAGCATTTT. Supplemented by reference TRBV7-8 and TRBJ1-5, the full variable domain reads GAGVSQSPRYKVAKRGQDVALRCDPISGHVSLFWYQQALGQGPEFLTYFQNEAQLDKSGLPSDRFFAERPEGSVSTLKIQRTQQEDSAVYLCATRLEGRKTQHFGDGTRLSIL.

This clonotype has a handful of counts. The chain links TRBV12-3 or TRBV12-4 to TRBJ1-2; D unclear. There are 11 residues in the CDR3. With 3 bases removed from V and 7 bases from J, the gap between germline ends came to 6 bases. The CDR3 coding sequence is TGTGCCAGCAGTTTTGTGAGTGGCTACACCTTC. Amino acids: CASSFVSGYTF.

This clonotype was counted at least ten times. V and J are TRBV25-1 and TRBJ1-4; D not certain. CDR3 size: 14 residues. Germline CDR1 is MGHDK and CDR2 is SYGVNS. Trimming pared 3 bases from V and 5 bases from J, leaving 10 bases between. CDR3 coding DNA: TGTGCCAGCAGTGAGGCGCACCTGAATGAAAAACTGTTTTTT. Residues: CASSEAHLNEKLFF.

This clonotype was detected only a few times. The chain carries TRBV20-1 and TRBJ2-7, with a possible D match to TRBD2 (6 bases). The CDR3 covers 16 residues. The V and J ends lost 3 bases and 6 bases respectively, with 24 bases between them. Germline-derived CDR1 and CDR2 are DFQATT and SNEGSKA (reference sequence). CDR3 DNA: TGCAGTGCTAGCACCGGACTAAGAGGGAGTTCGGTCGAGCAGTACTTC. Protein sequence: CSASTGLRGSSVEQYF.

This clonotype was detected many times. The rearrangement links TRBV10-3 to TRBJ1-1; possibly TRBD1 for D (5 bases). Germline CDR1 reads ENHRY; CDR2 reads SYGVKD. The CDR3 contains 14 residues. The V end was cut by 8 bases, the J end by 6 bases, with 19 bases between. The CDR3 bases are TGTGCCATCGATGCCGGGACCCGGTACGCTGAAGCTTTCTTT. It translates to CAIDAGTRYAEAFF.

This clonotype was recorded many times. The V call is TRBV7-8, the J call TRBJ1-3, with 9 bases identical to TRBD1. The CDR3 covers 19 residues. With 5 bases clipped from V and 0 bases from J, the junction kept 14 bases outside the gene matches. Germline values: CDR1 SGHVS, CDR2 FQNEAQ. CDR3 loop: CASSTGTGKNLHSGNTIYF. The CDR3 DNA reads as TGTGCCAGCAGCACGGGGACAGGGAAGAACTTACACTCTGGAAACACCATATATTTT.

CDR3 nucleotide sequence: TGCGCCAGCAGCCAAGGGACTAGCGGGGTTAGCTCCTACGAGCAGTACTTC. Its translation: CASSQGTSGVSSYEQYF. The rearrangement joins TRBV10-2 to TRBJ2-7, with 13 bases lining up with TRBD2. Trimming at V came to 6 bases and at J to 0 bases, leaving 8 bases not matched to a gene. Per germline, CDR1 WSHSY and CDR2 SAAADI. The CDR3 is made up of 17 amino acids.

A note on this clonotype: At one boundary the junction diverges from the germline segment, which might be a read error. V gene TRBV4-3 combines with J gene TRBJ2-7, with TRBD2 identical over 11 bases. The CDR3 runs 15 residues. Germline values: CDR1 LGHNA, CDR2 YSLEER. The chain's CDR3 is CASSRGLADSYERYF. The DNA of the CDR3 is TGCGCCAGCAGCCGGGGACTAGCGGACTCCTACGAGCGGTACTTC.

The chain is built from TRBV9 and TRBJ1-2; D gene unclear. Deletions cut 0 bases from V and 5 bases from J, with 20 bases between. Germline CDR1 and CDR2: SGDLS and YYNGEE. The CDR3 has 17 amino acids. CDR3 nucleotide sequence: TGTGCCAGCAGCGTAGACGGAACGTCGGACCCCGGGTATGGCTACACCTTC. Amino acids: CASSVDGTSDPGYGYTF.

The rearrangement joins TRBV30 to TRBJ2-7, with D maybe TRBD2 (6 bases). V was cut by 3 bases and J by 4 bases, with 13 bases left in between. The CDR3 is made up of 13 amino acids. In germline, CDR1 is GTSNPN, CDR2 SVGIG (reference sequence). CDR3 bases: TGTGCCTGGAGCCCTTGGCGGGGTTACGAGCAGTACTTC. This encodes CAWSPWRGYEQYF.

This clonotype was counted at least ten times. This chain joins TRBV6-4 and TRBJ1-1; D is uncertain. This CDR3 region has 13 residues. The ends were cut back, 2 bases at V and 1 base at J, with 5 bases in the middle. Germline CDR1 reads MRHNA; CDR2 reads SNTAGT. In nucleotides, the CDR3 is TGTGCCAGCAGTGACACAGCGAACACTGAAGCTTTCTTT. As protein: CASSDTANTEAFF.

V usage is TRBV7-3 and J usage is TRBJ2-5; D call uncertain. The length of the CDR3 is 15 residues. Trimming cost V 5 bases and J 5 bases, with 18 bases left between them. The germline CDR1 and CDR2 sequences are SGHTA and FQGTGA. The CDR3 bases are TGTGCCAGCAGCCCTACAAGTTCCCCGCGGGAGACCCAGTACTTC. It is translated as CASSPTSSPRETQYF.

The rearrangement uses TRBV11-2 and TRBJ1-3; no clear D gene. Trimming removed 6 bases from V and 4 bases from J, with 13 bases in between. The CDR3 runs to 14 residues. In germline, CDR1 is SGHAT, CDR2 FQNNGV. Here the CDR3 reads CASRRRSGGNTIYF. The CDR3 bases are TGTGCCAGCAGAAGACGAAGCGGCGGAAACACCATATATTTT.

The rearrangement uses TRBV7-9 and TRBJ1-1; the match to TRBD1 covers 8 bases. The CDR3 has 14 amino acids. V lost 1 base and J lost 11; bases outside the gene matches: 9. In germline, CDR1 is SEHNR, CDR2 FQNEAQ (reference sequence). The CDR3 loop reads CASSLEGDRSEAFF. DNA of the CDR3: TGTGCCAGCAGCTTAGAGGGGGACAGGTCGGAGGCTTTCTTT.

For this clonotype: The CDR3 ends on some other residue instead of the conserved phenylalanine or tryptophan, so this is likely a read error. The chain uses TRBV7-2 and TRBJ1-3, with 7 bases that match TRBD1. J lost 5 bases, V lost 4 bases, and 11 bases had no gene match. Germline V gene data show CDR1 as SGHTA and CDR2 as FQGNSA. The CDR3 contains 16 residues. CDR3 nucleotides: TGTGCCAGCAGCTCGACAGGGATAATCAAGAGAAACACCATATATTGT. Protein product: CASSSTGIIKRNTIYC.

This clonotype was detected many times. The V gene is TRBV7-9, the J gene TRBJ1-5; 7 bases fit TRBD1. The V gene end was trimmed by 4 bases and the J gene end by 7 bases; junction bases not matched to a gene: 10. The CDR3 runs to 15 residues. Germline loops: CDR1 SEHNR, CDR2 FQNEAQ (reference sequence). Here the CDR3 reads CASSSTDREGQPQHF. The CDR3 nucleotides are TGTGCCAGCAGCTCGACAGACAGGGAGGGGCAGCCCCAGCATTTT.